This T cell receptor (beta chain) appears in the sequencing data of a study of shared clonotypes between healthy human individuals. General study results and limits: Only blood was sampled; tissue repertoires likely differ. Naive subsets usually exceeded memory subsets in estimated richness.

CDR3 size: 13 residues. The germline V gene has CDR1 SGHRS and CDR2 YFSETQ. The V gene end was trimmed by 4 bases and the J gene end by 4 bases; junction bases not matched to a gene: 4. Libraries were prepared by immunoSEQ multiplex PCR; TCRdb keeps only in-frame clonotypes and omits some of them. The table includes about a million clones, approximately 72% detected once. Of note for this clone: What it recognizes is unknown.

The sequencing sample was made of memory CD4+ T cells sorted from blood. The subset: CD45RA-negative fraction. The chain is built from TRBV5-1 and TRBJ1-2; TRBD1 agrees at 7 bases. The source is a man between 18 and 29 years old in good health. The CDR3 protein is CASSKGQSYGYTF. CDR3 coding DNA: TGCGCCAGCAGCAAGGGACAGTCCTATGGCTACACCTTC.